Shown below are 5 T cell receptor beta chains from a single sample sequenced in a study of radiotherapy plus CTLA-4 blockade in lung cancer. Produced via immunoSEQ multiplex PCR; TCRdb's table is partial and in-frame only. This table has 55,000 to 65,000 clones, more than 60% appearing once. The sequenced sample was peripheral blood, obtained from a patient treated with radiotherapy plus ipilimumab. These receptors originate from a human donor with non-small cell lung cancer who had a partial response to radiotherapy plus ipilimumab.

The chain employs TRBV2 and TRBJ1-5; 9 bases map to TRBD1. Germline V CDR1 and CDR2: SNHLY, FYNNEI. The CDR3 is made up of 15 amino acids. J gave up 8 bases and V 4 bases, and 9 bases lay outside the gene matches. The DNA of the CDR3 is TGTGCCAGCAGTGGTAGACAGGGGGGGATGGAGCCCCAGCATTTT. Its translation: CASSGRQGGMEPQHF.

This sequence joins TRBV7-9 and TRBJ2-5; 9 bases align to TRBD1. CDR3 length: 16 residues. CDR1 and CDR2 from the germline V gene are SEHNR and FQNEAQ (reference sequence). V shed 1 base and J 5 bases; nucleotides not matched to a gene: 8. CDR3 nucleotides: TGTGCCAGCAGCTTAGGACTAACCGGGACAGGGGAGACCCAGTACTTC. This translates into CASSLGLTGTGETQYF.

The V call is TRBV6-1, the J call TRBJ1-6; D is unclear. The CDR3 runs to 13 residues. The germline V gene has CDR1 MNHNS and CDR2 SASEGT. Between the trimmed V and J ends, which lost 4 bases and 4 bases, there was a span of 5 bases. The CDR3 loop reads CASSVRYNSPLHF. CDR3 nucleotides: TGTGCCAGCAGTGTGCGGTATAATTCACCCCTCCACTTT.

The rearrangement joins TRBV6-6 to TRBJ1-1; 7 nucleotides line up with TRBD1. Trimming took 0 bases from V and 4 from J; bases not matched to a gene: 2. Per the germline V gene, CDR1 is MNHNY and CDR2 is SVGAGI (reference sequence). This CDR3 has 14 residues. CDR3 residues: CASSYSSGGTEAFF. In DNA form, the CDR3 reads TGTGCCAGCAGTTACTCATCAGGGGGCACTGAAGCTTTCTTT.

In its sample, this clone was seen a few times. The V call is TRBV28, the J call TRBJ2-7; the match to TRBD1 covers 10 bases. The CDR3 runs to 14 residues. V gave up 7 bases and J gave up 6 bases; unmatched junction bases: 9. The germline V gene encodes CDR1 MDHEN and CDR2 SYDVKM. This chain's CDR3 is CASIPGTGDSEQYF. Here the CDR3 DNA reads TGTGCCAGCATCCCAGGGACAGGGGACTCCGAGCAGTACTTC.